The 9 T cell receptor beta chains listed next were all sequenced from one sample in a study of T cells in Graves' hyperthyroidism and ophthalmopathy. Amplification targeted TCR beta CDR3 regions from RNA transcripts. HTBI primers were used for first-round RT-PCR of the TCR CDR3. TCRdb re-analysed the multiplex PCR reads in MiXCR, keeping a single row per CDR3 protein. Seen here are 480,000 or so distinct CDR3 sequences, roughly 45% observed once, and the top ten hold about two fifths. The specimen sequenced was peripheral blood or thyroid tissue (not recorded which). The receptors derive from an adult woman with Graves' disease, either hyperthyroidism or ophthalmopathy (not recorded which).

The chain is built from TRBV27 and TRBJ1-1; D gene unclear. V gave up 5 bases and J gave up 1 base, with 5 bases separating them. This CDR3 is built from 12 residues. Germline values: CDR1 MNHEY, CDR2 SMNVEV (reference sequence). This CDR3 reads CASSHENTEAFF. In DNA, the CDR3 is TGTGCCAGCAGTCATGAGAACACTGAAGCTTTCTTT.

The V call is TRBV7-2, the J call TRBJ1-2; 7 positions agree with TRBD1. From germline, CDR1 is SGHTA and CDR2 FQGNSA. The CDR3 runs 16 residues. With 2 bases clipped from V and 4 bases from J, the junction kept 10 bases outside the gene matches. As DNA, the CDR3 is TGTGCCAGCAGCTTACAGGGACAGCTCCCATCCTATGGCTACACCTTC. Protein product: CASSLQGQLPSYGYTF. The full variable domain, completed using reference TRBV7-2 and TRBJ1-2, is GAGVSQSPSNKVTEKGKDVELRCDPISGHTALYWYRQSLGQGLEFLIYFQGNSAPDKSGLPSDRFSAERTGGSVSTLTIQRTQQEDSAVYLCASSLQGQLPSYGYTFGSGTRLTVV.

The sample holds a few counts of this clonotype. This CDR3 reads CASSEGAGQPQHF. CDR3 nucleotide sequence: TGTGCCAGCAGTGAAGGGGCTGGGCAGCCCCAGCATTTT. This chain links TRBV2 with TRBJ1-5; D gene unclear. Germline V CDR1 and CDR2: SNHLY, FYNNEI. The CDR3 loop spans 13 amino acids. V lost 1 base to trimming and J lost 7 bases, with 8 bases between them.

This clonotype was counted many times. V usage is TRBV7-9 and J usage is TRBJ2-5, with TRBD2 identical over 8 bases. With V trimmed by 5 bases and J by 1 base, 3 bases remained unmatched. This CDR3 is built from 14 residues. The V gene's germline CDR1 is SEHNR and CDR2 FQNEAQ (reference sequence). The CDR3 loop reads CASSPTSGQETQYF. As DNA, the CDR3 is TGTGCCAGCAGCCCAACTAGCGGCCAAGAGACCCAGTACTTC.

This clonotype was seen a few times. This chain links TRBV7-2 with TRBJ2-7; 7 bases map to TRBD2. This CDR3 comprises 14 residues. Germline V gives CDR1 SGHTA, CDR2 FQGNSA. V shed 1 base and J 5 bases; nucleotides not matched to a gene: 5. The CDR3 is CASSLVGLADEQYF. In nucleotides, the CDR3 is TGTGCCAGCAGCTTAGTGGGGCTAGCGGACGAGCAGTACTTC.

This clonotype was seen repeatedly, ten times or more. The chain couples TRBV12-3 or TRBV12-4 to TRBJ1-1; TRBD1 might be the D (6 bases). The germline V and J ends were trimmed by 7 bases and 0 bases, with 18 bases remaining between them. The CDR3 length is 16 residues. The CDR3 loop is CASTQGGRSMNTEAFF. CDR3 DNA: TGTGCCAGCACACAGGGAGGGAGGTCCATGAACACTGAAGCTTTCTTT.

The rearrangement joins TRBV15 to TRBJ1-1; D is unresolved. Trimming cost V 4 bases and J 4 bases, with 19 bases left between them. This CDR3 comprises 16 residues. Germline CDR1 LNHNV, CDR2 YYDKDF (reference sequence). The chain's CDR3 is CATSTRSGRRGTEAFF. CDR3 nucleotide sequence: TGTGCCACCAGCACGAGGTCAGGTCGGCGCGGCACTGAAGCTTTCTTT.

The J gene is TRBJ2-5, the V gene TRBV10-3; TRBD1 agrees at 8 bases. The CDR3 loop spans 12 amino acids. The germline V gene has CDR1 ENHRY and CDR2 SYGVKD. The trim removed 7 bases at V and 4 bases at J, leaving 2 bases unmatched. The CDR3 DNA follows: TGTGCCATCAAAGGACAGGGAGAGACCCAGTACTTC. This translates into CAIKGQGETQYF.

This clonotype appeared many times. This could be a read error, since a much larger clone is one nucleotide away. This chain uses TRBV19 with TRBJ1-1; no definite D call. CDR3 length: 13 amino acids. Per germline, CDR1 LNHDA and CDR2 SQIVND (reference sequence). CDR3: CAGSSTARSEAFF. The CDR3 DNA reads TGTGCCGGTAGTTCTACCGCCCGGTCTGAAGCTTTCTTT.